This T cell receptor beta chain is drawn from a study of OX40 agonist ivuxolimab in advanced cancers. General study findings and limits: There was clonal expansion of CD4+ and CD8+ blood T cells by week 6 at 0.1 to 3.0 mg/kg.

Concerning this clone itself: Its specificity is unknown.

Repertoires were generated with immunoSEQ multiplex PCR, while TCRdb's copy carries only in-frame clones and drops some. Of tens of thousands of clones listed, roughly nine tenths are singletons. V was shortened by 0 bases and J by 10 bases, with 16 bases between the two germline ends. Germline V lookup: CDR1 MGHRA, CDR2 YSYEKL. The CDR3 spans 15 residues. The TCR was taken from an adult with an advanced solid tumor such as melanoma, head and neck, liver or kidney cancer. The sequencing here drew on CD4+ or CD8+ T cells sorted from blood, taken in a trial of the OX40 agonist ivuxolimab. The rearrangement uses TRBV4-1 and TRBJ1-5; D not resolved. CDR3 nucleotides: TGCGCCAGCAGCCAAGATGGGCCGGCCCCAGGTCCCCAGCATTTT. This codes for CASSQDGPAPGPQHF.